This TCR beta chain is from a study of vaccination effects on CD4 cells after COVID-19. As for the study in general: It was a median of 72 days after the second dose that post-vaccine samples were obtained. Study-level results: Marked clonal contraction of infection- and vaccine-induced clones was seen late after vaccination.

On this clone itself: Its antigen remains unknown.

Before sequencing, viral peptide pools were used by the ViraFEST assay to expand antigen-specific CD4+ T cells. Subsequent to about 10 days of culture, CD4+ T cells were isolated. Either the mRNA-1273 or the BNT162b2 vaccine was given to participants as two doses. Roughly 1.9 million PBMC per well received about 9.8 IU/ml IL-2 and approximately 9.2 ug/ml peptides in culture. TCRdb's table, derived via immunoSEQ multiplex PCR, lists solely in-frame clones and lacks some. The profile shows approximately 23,000 clones, 73% of them singletons. Germline V gene lookup returns CDR1 SNHLY and CDR2 FYNNEI. CDR3 length: 15 amino acids. V dropped 6 bases and J dropped 4 bases, with 16 bases sitting between them.

The receptor comes from a human donor who received a COVID-19 vaccine. Material: CD4+ T cells from PBMCs cultured with SARS-CoV-2 spike peptides, obtained after COVID-19 vaccination. The chain recombines TRBV2 with TRBJ2-4; D is perhaps TRBD1 (6 bases). CDR3 sequence reads: CASSRDRHIKNIQYF. The DNA of the CDR3 is TGTGCCAGCAGCCGCGACAGGCACATTAAAAACATTCAGTACTTC.